The next 7 T cell receptor beta chains were all read from a single sample in a study of T cell responses to AZD1222 COVID-19 vaccine. Clones were sequenced by immunoSEQ multiplex PCR, and TCRdb holds only the in-frame ones, with some missing. This sample has some 130,000 clones, with roughly nine tenths found just once. Sample: peripheral blood, taken on day 0 of AZD1222 vaccination. The source is an adult in good health.

This sequence joins TRBV5-4 and TRBJ1-1, with D possibly being TRBD1 (5 bases). The V gene lost 3 bases and the J gene lost 0 bases, with 9 bases spanning the gap. CDR1 and CDR2 from the germline V gene are SGHNT and YYREEE (reference sequence). This CDR3 region has 14 residues. The CDR3 DNA sequence: TGTGCCAGCAGCTCGGGACCGATGAACACTGAAGCTTTCTTT. It encodes CASSSGPMNTEAFF.

This chain links TRBV7-7 with TRBJ2-2; 7 positions agree with TRBD1. The germline gives CDR1 SSHAT, CDR2 FNYEAQ (reference sequence). The length of the CDR3 is 16 residues. With V trimmed by 5 bases and J by 6 bases, 12 bases remained unmatched. CDR3 coding DNA: TGTGCCAGCAGCCCCCGGAGACAGGGCGTTCCCGGGGAGCTGTTTTTT. As protein: CASSPRRQGVPGELFF.

The gene calls are TRBV9 and TRBJ2-7; D ambiguous. V lost 0 bases, J lost 4 bases, and 11 bases lay in between. Germline V gives CDR1 SGDLS, CDR2 YYNGEE. The CDR3 loop spans 14 amino acids. The CDR3, as DNA: TGTGCCAGCAGCGTAGAAGACTCCAAATACGAGCAGTACTTC. It specifies CASSVEDSKYEQYF. The whole variable domain, filled in from reference TRBV9 and TRBJ2-7, reads DSGVTQTPKHLITATGQRVTLRCSPRSGDLSVYWYQQSLDQGLQFLIQYYNGEERAKGNILERFSAQQFPDLHSELNLSSLELGDSALYFCASSVEDSKYEQYFGPGTRLTVT.

The V call is TRBV29-1, the J call TRBJ1-1; tentative D call: TRBD1 (6 bases). CDR3 length equals 13 residues. Trimming took off 8 bases at V and 4 bases at J, with 17 bases between the two ends. CDR1 and CDR2 (germline): SQVTM, ANQGSEA. CDR3 sequence: CSLRDTRSTEAFF. The CDR3 bases are TGCAGCCTTCGGGACACCCGGAGCACTGAAGCTTTCTTT.

For the CDR3, the DNA is TGTGCCAGCAGCCAAGGGCCGGTCCCCCAGTACTTC. It translates to CASSQGPVPQYF. The V gene is TRBV3-1 (or the pseudogene TRBV3-2), the J gene TRBJ2-5; D is unresolved. There are 12 residues in the CDR3. Germline CDR1 is LGHDT and CDR2 is YNNKEL (reference sequence). Trimming took off 1 base at V and 9 bases at J, with 9 bases between the two ends.

This clone has more than one count but fewer than ten. The chain is built from TRBV6-6 and TRBJ2-7; possibly TRBD2 for D (5 bases). The CDR3 extends over 13 amino acids. Germline loops: CDR1 MNHNY, CDR2 SVGAGI (reference sequence). V dropped 0 bases and J dropped 4 bases, with 7 bases sitting between them. The CDR3 reads CASSYSGSYEQYF. In nucleotides, the CDR3 is TGTGCCAGCAGTTACTCGGGGAGTTACGAGCAGTACTTC.

CDR3: CASSFYGQGEYF. The CDR3 DNA sequence: TGTGCCAGCAGTTTCTACGGACAGGGAGAGTACTTC. This chain connects TRBV27 to TRBJ2-7; the match to TRBD1 covers 8 bases. The CDR3 spans 12 residues. With 3 bases clipped from V and 11 bases from J, the junction kept 6 bases outside the gene matches. Germline-derived CDR1 and CDR2 are MNHEY and SMNVEV (reference sequence).